These 24 T cell receptor beta chains were sequenced from one sample in a study of control samples from healthy donors and cancer patients. Generated by immunoSEQ multiplex PCR, the TCRdb table keeps only in-frame clones and is missing some. The sample table sets out around 190,000 clones. The sequencing input was blood. Receptor source: a woman aged 25-40 years in good health.

V and J are TRBV5-4 and TRBJ1-3; TRBD1 matches at 7 bases. The CDR3 covers 17 residues. V shed 4 bases, J shed 0 bases, and the junction held 10 bases outside the gene matches. Per the germline V gene, CDR1 is SGHNT and CDR2 is YYREEE (reference sequence). CDR3 in amino acids: CASSPSPRDSSGNTIYF. For the CDR3, the DNA is TGTGCCAGCAGCCCATCCCCCCGGGACAGCTCTGGAAACACCATATATTTT.

The V call is TRBV28, the J call TRBJ1-2; D not resolved. Germline V gives CDR1 MDHEN, CDR2 SYDVKM. The CDR3 is 14 amino acids. V lost 3 bases and J lost 1, with 9 bases in between. This CDR3 reads CASSFSGLNYGYTF. The CDR3 DNA is TGTGCCAGCAGTTTCTCAGGTCTTAACTATGGCTACACCTTC.

The chain recombines TRBV28 with TRBJ1-1; D might be TRBD1 (6 bases). Germline CDR1 reads MDHEN; CDR2 reads SYDVKM. The CDR3 has 15 amino acids. The V gene lost 6 bases and the J gene lost 0 bases, with 14 bases spanning the gap. CDR3 loop: CASSPPTGVNTEAFF. CDR3 coding DNA: TGTGCCAGCAGCCCCCCGACAGGCGTGAACACTGAAGCTTTCTTT. The whole variable domain, filled in from reference TRBV28 and TRBJ1-1, reads DVKVTQSSRYLVKRTGEKVFLECVQDMDHENMFWYRQDPGLGLRLIYFSYDVKMKEKGDIPEGYSVSREKKERFSLILESASTNQTSMYLCASSPPTGVNTEAFFGQGTRLTVV.

The chain employs TRBV7-2 and TRBJ2-7; D possibly corresponds to TRBD2 (6 bases). Germline V gene lookup returns CDR1 SGHTA and CDR2 FQGNSA. V lost 4 bases and J lost 2, with 12 bases in between. The CDR3 contains 14 residues. Written as DNA, the CDR3 is TGTGCCAGCAGCTCGGGACTCGGGGCCTACGAGCAGTACTTC. Its translation is CASSSGLGAYEQYF.

The chain recombines TRBV6-5 with TRBJ2-7; TRBD1 or TRBD2 may be the D gene (5 bases each). This CDR3 is built from 15 residues. Trimming removed 2 bases at V and 9 bases at J, with 20 bases between. The germline gives CDR1 MNHEY, CDR2 SVGAGI. The CDR3 protein is CASSYIQAGLERQYF. Written as DNA, the CDR3 is TGTGCCAGCAGTTACATACAGGCGGGTTTGGAGAGGCAGTACTTC.

The DNA for the CDR3 is TGTGCCAGCAGTTACTCGAGGGGGGGGGAGACCCAGTACTTC. Amino acids: CASSYSRGGETQYF. This rearrangement joins TRBV6-5 to TRBJ2-5, with D maybe TRBD2 (7 bases). V shed 0 bases and J shed 5 bases, with 10 bases lying between them. This CDR3 contains 14 residues. Germline V gene data show CDR1 as MNHEY and CDR2 as SVGAGI.

J is TRBJ1-2 and V is TRBV12-5; tentative D call: TRBD1 (6 bases). CDR1 and CDR2 from the germline V gene are LGHNT and FRNRAP. This CDR3 region has 22 residues. V was trimmed by 0 bases and J by 4 bases, leaving 33 bases between them. The CDR3 loop reads CASGLVLFRGAGQNFPLYGYTF. The CDR3 DNA reads as TGTGCTAGTGGTTTGGTACTTTTTAGGGGGGCGGGACAAAACTTCCCCCTCTATGGCTACACCTTC.

The rearrangement joins TRBV3-1 (or the pseudogene TRBV3-2) to TRBJ1-6; 7 bases are shared with TRBD1. The CDR3 has 15 amino acids. Trimming took 8 bases from V and 9 from J; bases not matched to a gene: 13. The germline V gene has CDR1 LGHDT and CDR2 YNNKEL (reference sequence). CDR3: CASQPFRDSGSPLHF. In nucleotides, the CDR3 is TGTGCCAGCCAGCCTTTTCGGGACAGTGGTTCACCCCTCCACTTT.

The chain links TRBV6-5 to TRBJ1-1; TRBD1 might be the D (5 bases). Germline-derived CDR1 and CDR2 are MNHEY and SVGAGI. The length of the CDR3 is 15 residues. Trimming shortened V by 7 bases and J by 0 bases, and 15 bases separated the two germline ends. CDR3 DNA: TGTGCCAGCAAAGACAGTGGAGCCCTGAACACTGAAGCTTTCTTT. It yields the protein CASKDSGALNTEAFF.

The chain has TRBV3-1 (or the pseudogene TRBV3-2) and TRBJ1-2, with TRBD1 identical over 12 bases. This CDR3 comprises 14 residues. Germline V gene lookup returns CDR1 LGHDT and CDR2 YNNKEL (reference sequence). The ends lost 4 bases at V and 7 bases at J; junction bases unmatched: 4. Written as DNA, the CDR3 is TGTGCCAGCAGCCCAGGGACAGGGGGCGTTGGCTACACCTTC. It is translated as CASSPGTGGVGYTF.

The chain has TRBV5-1 and TRBJ1-1; 11 bases line up with TRBD1. The CDR3 totals 15 residues. Looked up from germline, CDR1 is SGHRS and CDR2 is YFSETQ. Losses at the gene ends were 0 bases for V and 4 bases for J; bases not matched to a gene: 2. The CDR3 bases are TGCGCCAGCAGCTTGGCAGGGACAGGGGGCACTGAAGCTTTCTTT. This translates into CASSLAGTGGTEAFF.

This chain connects TRBV9 to TRBJ2-5; 7 bases fit TRBD1. Germline CDR1 is SGDLS and CDR2 is YYNGEE. V lost 0 bases and J lost 5; bases outside the gene matches: 4. The CDR3 covers 14 residues. CDR3 sequence reads: CASSVGQGEETQYF. CDR3 coding DNA: TGTGCCAGCAGCGTAGGACAGGGAGAGGAGACCCAGTACTTC.

The chain has TRBV11-3 and TRBJ2-3, with D maybe TRBD2 (5 bases). Per germline, CDR1 SGHNT and CDR2 YENEEA. V lost 0 bases, J lost 8 bases, and 6 bases lay in between. The CDR3 is made up of 12 amino acids. The CDR3 DNA reads TGTGCCAGCAGCTTAGAGGGGAGTACGCAGTATTTT. It yields the protein CASSLEGSTQYF.

The gene calls are TRBV7-2 and TRBJ2-7, with 7 bases fitting TRBD2. J lost 2 bases, V lost 5 bases, and 9 bases had no gene match. The CDR3 runs 15 residues. Germline V gene data show CDR1 as SGHTA and CDR2 as FQGNSA. The CDR3 DNA reads TGTGCCAGCAGCCGGGGGGAGGGGACCCCCTACGAGCAGTACTTC. Encoded protein: CASSRGEGTPYEQYF.

This chain links TRBV18 with TRBJ1-1; 7 nucleotides match TRBD1. Germline values: CDR1 KGHSH, CDR2 LQKENI. V shed 3 bases and J 5 bases; nucleotides not matched to a gene: 3. CDR3 length equals 13 residues. CDR3 protein: CASSPTGRTEAFF. The CDR3 DNA sequence: TGTGCCAGCTCACCGACAGGGCGGACTGAAGCTTTCTTT. Full variable domain (outside the CDR3, taken from reference TRBV18 and TRBJ1-1): NAGVMQNPRHLVRRRGQEARLRCSPMKGHSHVYWYRQLPEEGLKFMVYLQKENIIDESGMPKERFSAEFPKEGPSILRIQQVVRGDSAAYFCASSPTGRTEAFFGQGTRLTVV.

The J gene is TRBJ1-4, the V gene TRBV2; 9 bases fit TRBD1. The CDR3 loop spans 18 amino acids. The V gene's germline CDR1 is SNHLY and CDR2 FYNNEI. V shed 7 bases, J shed 8 bases, and the junction held 20 bases outside the gene matches. The CDR3 region has the DNA TGTGCCAGCACACCCTACCTCAAAACCGGGACAGGGTTGGAAAAACTGTTTTTT. Translating it yields CASTPYLKTGTGLEKLFF. The whole variable domain, remainder taken from reference TRBV2 and TRBJ1-4, is EPEVTQTPSHQVTQMGQEVILRCVPISNHLYFYWYRQILGQKVEFLVSFYNNEISEKSEIFDDQFSVERPDGSNFTLKIRSTKLEDSAMYFCASTPYLKTGTGLEKLFFGSGTQLSVL.

V and J are TRBV5-1 and TRBJ2-5; 7 bases match TRBD2. Trimming cost V 2 bases and J 0 bases; bases outside gene matches: 10. The germline V gene has CDR1 SGHRS and CDR2 YFSETQ. The CDR3 is 17 residues long. For the CDR3, the DNA is TGCGCCAGCAGCTTAAGACTAGCCGGGGGGTACCAAGAGACCCAGTACTTC. Translation gives CASSLRLAGGYQETQYF.

The rearrangement uses TRBV7-8 and TRBJ1-1; no reliable D call. V was clipped by 5 bases and J by 4 bases, with 8 bases between them. Per germline, CDR1 SGHVS and CDR2 FQNEAQ. The CDR3 contains 12 residues. The CDR3 DNA reads TGTGCCAGCAGCAGGGCGATCACTGAAGCTTTCTTT. The encoded protein is CASSRAITEAFF.

V is TRBV6-2 or TRBV6-3 and J is TRBJ1-1; possible D gene TRBD1, 6 bases. This CDR3 has 14 amino acids. Germline V gene sequence: CDR1 MNHEY, CDR2 SVGEGT. Trimming pared 5 bases from V and 4 bases from J, leaving 14 bases between. In DNA form, the CDR3 reads TGTGCCAGCAGTCGGATTACAGGGTCCACTGAAGCTTTCTTT. Translated, it gives CASSRITGSTEAFF.

This sequence joins TRBV5-4 and TRBJ1-2, with D possibly being TRBD1 (6 bases). CDR1 SGHNT and CDR2 YYREEE come from the germline V gene (reference sequence). V lost 4 bases to trimming and J lost 3 bases, with 16 bases between them. CDR3 length equals 15 residues. The chain's CDR3 is CASSRGGAGYYGYTF. CDR3 bases: TGTGCCAGCAGCCGAGGGGGGGCAGGGTACTATGGCTACACCTTC.

V usage is TRBV4-1 and J usage is TRBJ2-3, with D perhaps assigned TRBD1 or TRBD2 (5 bases each). Germline V gene data show CDR1 as MGHRA and CDR2 as YSYEKL. The CDR3 is 14 residues long. The V end lost 1 base, the J end lost 6 bases, and 11 bases lay between the germline ends. CDR3 residues: CASSQVQGADTQYF. CDR3 in DNA: TGCGCCAGCAGCCAAGTCCAGGGAGCGGATACGCAGTATTTT.

The chain recombines TRBV4-1 with TRBJ2-7; TRBD1 aligns across 9 bases. J gave up 1 base and V 5 bases, and 15 bases lay outside the gene matches. The CDR3 loop spans 18 amino acids. The germline V gene has CDR1 MGHRA and CDR2 YSYEKL. The CDR3 protein is CASSNSRGPGQGSYEQYF. The DNA of the CDR3 is TGCGCCAGCAGCAACTCCCGGGGCCCGGGACAGGGATCCTACGAGCAGTACTTC.

This chain uses TRBV6-5 with TRBJ1-5; the D gene is possibly TRBD1 (6 bases). CDR3 length: 16 amino acids. V was cut by 4 bases and J by 0 bases, with 13 bases left in between. Germline V gene sequence: CDR1 MNHEY, CDR2 SVGAGI. The CDR3 nucleotides read TGTGCCAGCAGTTTCGGGGGCGTATCTAGCAATCAGCCCCAGCATTTT. Amino acids: CASSFGGVSSNQPQHF.

The chain joins TRBV5-1 to TRBJ2-1; D is ambiguous. From germline, CDR1 is SGHRS and CDR2 YFSETQ. This CDR3 comprises 13 residues. V was pared by 0 bases and J by 3 bases, with 4 bases between. CDR3 in DNA: TGCGCCAGCAGCTTGGGGGGCTACAATGAGCAGTTCTTC. Its protein is CASSLGGYNEQFF.